A selection of T cell receptor beta chains follows, all from one sample in a study of control samples from healthy donors and cancer patients. Clones were sequenced by immunoSEQ multiplex PCR, and TCRdb holds only the in-frame ones, with some missing. The data show under 450,000 clones, around 90% seen once. The sequenced sample was PBMCs. Source of these receptors: a man between 40 and 49 years old with head and neck cancer. Each CDR3 is given with its conserved first and last residue. Each record gives: V gene, J gene, D gene, clone size, CDR3 DNA, CDR3 protein. D genes are given only for firm matches. Clone size appears in some rows only: once, few, many, or a class for an expanded clone.

V gene: TRBV6-2/TRBV6-3
J gene: TRBJ1-5
D gene: NA
clone size: NA
CDR3 DNA: TGTGCCAGCAGTTCTCCCGAAGGGCGGCGAAGCAATCAGCCCCAGCATTTT
CDR3 protein: CASSSPEGRRSNQPQHF

V gene: TRBV6-6
J gene: TRBJ1-1
D gene: NA
clone size: NA
CDR3 DNA: TGTGCCAGCAGCTACCCGTCGGACATGACGGCTTTCTTT
CDR3 protein: CASSYPSDMTAFF

V gene: TRBV28
J gene: TRBJ1-6
D gene: TRBD1
clone size: NA
CDR3 DNA: TGTGCCAGCAGTTTTTCAGGGGGCGCGTGGAATTCACCCCTCCACTTT
CDR3 protein: CASSFSGGAWNSPLHF

V gene: TRBV30
J gene: TRBJ1-6
D gene: NA
clone size: NA
CDR3 DNA: TGTGCCTGGAGTACTCTGGACGATTCACCCCTCCACTTT
CDR3 protein: CAWSTLDDSPLHF

V gene: TRBV24-1
J gene: TRBJ2-1
D gene: TRBD2
clone size: NA
CDR3 DNA: TGTGCCACCAGTGATCGGACTAGGAATGAGCAGTTCTTC
CDR3 protein: CATSDRTRNEQFF

V gene: TRBV5-1
J gene: TRBJ2-3
D gene: TRBD1
clone size: NA
CDR3 DNA: TGCGCCAGCAGCTGGGACAGAATCGCTAGCACAGATACGCAGTATTTT
CDR3 protein: CASSWDRIASTDTQYF

V gene: TRBV25-1
J gene: TRBJ1-2
D gene: NA
clone size: NA
CDR3 DNA: TGTGCCAGCGCCGGCGGCGGAACGCGAGGCTACACCTTC
CDR3 protein: CASAGGGTRGYTF

V gene: TRBV3-1/TRBV3-2
J gene: TRBJ2-1
D gene: TRBD2
clone size: NA
CDR3 DNA: TGTGCCAGCAGCCCCCAAGGCACTAGCGGGATTTACAATGAGCAGTTCTTC
CDR3 protein: CASSPQGTSGIYNEQFF

V gene: TRBV12-5
J gene: TRBJ2-1
D gene: TRBD1
clone size: NA
CDR3 DNA: TGTGCTAGTGGTTTGATAACGACAGGGAGCTCCTACAATGAGCAGTTCTTC
CDR3 protein: CASGLITTGSSYNEQFF

V gene: TRBV19
J gene: TRBJ2-1
D gene: TRBD1
clone size: NA
CDR3 DNA: TGTGCCAGTCGCCGGGACAGGGATGACAATGAGCAGTTCTTC
CDR3 protein: CASRRDRDDNEQFF

V gene: TRBV2
J gene: TRBJ1-5
D gene: TRBD1
clone size: NA
CDR3 DNA: TGTGCCAGCAGCGAACAGGGGATCCAGCCCCAGCATTTT
CDR3 protein: CASSEQGIQPQHF

V gene: TRBV7-6
J gene: TRBJ2-2
D gene: TRBD1
clone size: NA
CDR3 DNA: TGTGCCAGCAGCGACAGGGGGGCCGGGACCGGGGAGCTGTTTTTT
CDR3 protein: CASSDRGAGTGELFF

V gene: TRBV6-1
J gene: TRBJ2-3
D gene: NA
clone size: NA
CDR3 DNA: TGTGCCAGCAGTGACGCCCTGGGACTGGGCGGAGATACGCAGTATTTT
CDR3 protein: CASSDALGLGGDTQYF

V gene: TRBV10-3
J gene: TRBJ2-7
D gene: TRBD1
clone size: NA
CDR3 DNA: TGTGCCATAGGCCGGGACAGGGGATACTACGAGCAGTACTTC
CDR3 protein: CAIGRDRGYYEQYF

V gene: TRBV28
J gene: TRBJ2-2
D gene: NA
clone size: NA
CDR3 DNA: TGTGCCAGCAGTTTATATCGCTCGAGGGGCGGGGAGCTGTTTTTT
CDR3 protein: CASSLYRSRGGELFF

V gene: TRBV19
J gene: TRBJ1-2
D gene: TRBD1
clone size: NA
CDR3 DNA: TGTGCCAGTAGTGTCCGAGGATCGACAGGGGGCCAATATGGCTACACCTTC
CDR3 protein: CASSVRGSTGGQYGYTF

V gene: TRBV4-1
J gene: TRBJ1-2
D gene: NA
clone size: NA
CDR3 DNA: TGCGCCAGCAGCCAAGATTCGGGTTTTGGCTACACCTTC
CDR3 protein: CASSQDSGFGYTF

V gene: TRBV28
J gene: TRBJ2-7
D gene: NA
clone size: NA
CDR3 DNA: TGTGCCAGCAGTCCCCCAGGACCCTCGGTATCCTACGAGCAGTACTTC
CDR3 protein: CASSPPGPSVSYEQYF

V gene: TRBV6-2/TRBV6-3
J gene: TRBJ1-2
D gene: TRBD1
clone size: once
CDR3 DNA: TGTGCCAGCAGTGTTACAGGGGCCGGCTATGGCTACACCTTC
CDR3 protein: CASSVTGAGYGYTF

V gene: TRBV27
J gene: TRBJ2-1
D gene: TRBD2
clone size: NA
CDR3 DNA: TGTGCCAGCAGTGCCTCCGGGACTAGATGGCTTTCCAATGAGCAGTTCTTC
CDR3 protein: CASSASGTRWLSNEQFF

V gene: TRBV11-2
J gene: TRBJ1-1
D gene: NA
clone size: NA
CDR3 DNA: TGTGCCAGCACCCAGTTGGGGGGCACTGAAGCTTTCTTT
CDR3 protein: CASTQLGGTEAFF

V gene: TRBV28
J gene: TRBJ1-1
D gene: TRBD1
clone size: once
CDR3 DNA: TGTGCCAGCACCTGGGTAGGACAGGCGAACACTGAAGCTTTCTTT
CDR3 protein: CASTWVGQANTEAFF

V gene: TRBV21-1
J gene: TRBJ1-4
D gene: NA
clone size: NA
CDR3 DNA: TGTGCCAGCAGCCCCAGGGACAGCAAGCCTGAACATGAAAAACTGTTTTTT
CDR3 protein: CASSPRDSKPEHEKLFF

V gene: TRBV15
J gene: TRBJ1-2
D gene: NA
clone size: many
CDR3 DNA: TGTGCCACCAGCAGAGATCTGTGGCTGGCCGGGATCTATGGCTACACCTTC
CDR3 protein: CATSRDLWLAGIYGYTF

V gene: TRBV28
J gene: TRBJ1-4
D gene: TRBD1
clone size: NA
CDR3 DNA: TGTGCCAGCAGTTTAATGGGACAGGGTGGTGAAAAACTGTTTTTT
CDR3 protein: CASSLMGQGGEKLFF

V gene: TRBV28
J gene: TRBJ2-1
D gene: TRBD2
clone size: NA
CDR3 DNA: TGTGCCAGCTCGGACCGTGGGGGGGGAAACTACAATGAGCAGTTCTTC
CDR3 protein: CASSDRGGGNYNEQFF

V gene: TRBV18
J gene: TRBJ1-2
D gene: NA
clone size: NA
CDR3 DNA: TGTGCCAGCTCACTGGAGGCCGGAGCTAACTATGGCTACACCTTC
CDR3 protein: CASSLEAGANYGYTF

V gene: TRBV7-2
J gene: TRBJ2-3
D gene: NA
clone size: once
CDR3 DNA: TGTGCCAGCAGCTTATCCCGGGGCAGCACAGATACGCAGTATTTT
CDR3 protein: CASSLSRGSTDTQYF

V gene: TRBV9
J gene: TRBJ1-3
D gene: NA
clone size: NA
CDR3 DNA: TGTGCCAGCAGTCCCCAAGTAGGTAGCGTCTCTGGAAACACCATATATTTT
CDR3 protein: CASSPQVGSVSGNTIYF

V gene: TRBV5-6
J gene: TRBJ2-5
D gene: TRBD1
clone size: NA
CDR3 DNA: TGTGCCAGCAGCTTGGACCGTCGGACAGGGCAAACCCAGTACTTC
CDR3 protein: CASSLDRRTGQTQYF

V gene: TRBV11-3
J gene: TRBJ1-1
D gene: NA
clone size: NA
CDR3 DNA: TGTGCCAGCAGCTTTACAGGTAACACTGAAGCTTTCTTT
CDR3 protein: CASSFTGNTEAFF

V gene: TRBV6-1
J gene: TRBJ1-2
D gene: NA
clone size: NA
CDR3 DNA: TGTGCCAGCAGTGAAGTCAGGGGCGCGATTGGCTACACCTTC
CDR3 protein: CASSEVRGAIGYTF

V gene: TRBV9
J gene: TRBJ1-2
D gene: NA
clone size: NA
CDR3 DNA: TGTGCCAGCAGCCTACATGGGGGTGGCTACACCTTC
CDR3 protein: CASSLHGGGYTF

V gene: TRBV5-1
J gene: TRBJ1-6
D gene: NA
clone size: NA
CDR3 DNA: TGCGCCAGCAGCCTAGGCCAAAGTAATTCACCCCTCCACTTT
CDR3 protein: CASSLGQSNSPLHF

V gene: TRBV2
J gene: TRBJ1-2
D gene: NA
clone size: NA
CDR3 DNA: TGTGCCAGCAGTGGGTTTTTTTGGACACAAGAAATTAGAGCTAACTATGGCTACACCTTC
CDR3 protein: CASSGFFWTQEIRANYGYTF

V gene: TRBV24-1
J gene: TRBJ2-1
D gene: TRBD1
clone size: NA
CDR3 DNA: TGTGCCACCAGTGACAACGGACAGGGCGTTCACAATGAGCAGTTCTTC
CDR3 protein: CATSDNGQGVHNEQFF

V gene: TRBV6-6
J gene: TRBJ2-1
D gene: NA
clone size: NA
CDR3 DNA: TGTGCCAGCAGTCCCGAGGGCGGGGGCTTCTACAATGAGCAGTTCTTC
CDR3 protein: CASSPEGGGFYNEQFF

V gene: TRBV27
J gene: TRBJ1-1
D gene: TRBD1
clone size: NA
CDR3 DNA: TGTGCCAGCAGTTCCAACCGACAGGGGGCGAACACTGAAGCTTTCTTT
CDR3 protein: CASSSNRQGANTEAFF

V gene: TRBV28
J gene: TRBJ1-1
D gene: NA
clone size: NA
CDR3 DNA: TGTGCCAGCAGTTTGGGGGGAGCTAACATGAACACTGAAGCTTTCTTT
CDR3 protein: CASSLGGANMNTEAFF

V gene: TRBV6-6
J gene: TRBJ1-1
D gene: NA
clone size: NA
CDR3 DNA: TGTGCCAGCAGTCCGGGGGAGAACACTGAAGCTTTCTTT
CDR3 protein: CASSPGENTEAFF